These 17 T cell receptor beta chains share one sample of origin, sequenced in a study of CD8 T cell repertoires and HIV-1 epitope variants. Their antigens are not known. Libraries were prepared by immunoSEQ multiplex PCR; TCRdb keeps only in-frame clonotypes and omits some of them. In the table there are 4,000 to 5,500 clones, approximately 66% of which are singletons. The material sequenced was cultured CD8+ T cells derived from PBMCs. These receptor sequences come from a male donor with HIV.

The chain employs TRBV5-1 and TRBJ1-2; D is uncertain. The CDR3 has 12 amino acids. V lost 0 bases and J lost 4, with 4 bases in between. From germline, CDR1 is SGHRS and CDR2 YFSETQ. The CDR3 protein is CASSLDSYGYTF. CDR3 nucleotide sequence: TGCGCCAGCAGCTTGGACAGCTATGGCTACACCTTC.

The chain employs TRBV9 and TRBJ1-5; no clear D gene. Looked up from germline, CDR1 is SGDLS and CDR2 is YYNGEE. V lost 6 bases to trimming and J lost 1 base, with 8 bases between them. The CDR3 sequence is 13 residues long. This chain's CDR3 is CASNEGSNQPQHF. The CDR3 nucleotides are TGTGCCAGCAACGAAGGGAGCAATCAGCCCCAGCATTTT.

The chain combines TRBV1 with TRBJ1-2. TRBV1 is reported as a pseudogene. This CDR3 has 16 residues. The CDR3 DNA is TGCGCCAGCAGCCAAGATCCCCCAGACTTGGACTATGGCTACACCTTC. It yields the protein CASSQDPPDLDYGYTF.

The V gene is TRBV6-5, the J gene TRBJ2-1, with a tentative D call TRBD2 (5 bases). Germline V gives CDR1 MNHEY, CDR2 SVGAGI. CDR3 length: 14 residues. V shed 6 bases and J shed 10 bases, with 19 bases lying between them. CDR3 loop: CASSPLSSVDEQFF. CDR3 coding DNA: TGTGCCAGCAGCCCTCTTAGTAGCGTTGACGAGCAGTTCTTC.

V and J are TRBV9 and TRBJ1-1, with 12 bases that match TRBD1. V was pared by 4 bases and J by 7 bases, with 8 bases of the junction left unmatched. This CDR3 comprises 15 residues. Germline assignment: CDR1 SGDLS and CDR2 YYNGEE. This chain's CDR3 is CASSSSRDRGHEAFF. The DNA of the CDR3 is TGTGCCAGCAGCTCGTCCCGGGACAGGGGGCATGAAGCTTTCTTT.

About this clone itself: One end of the junction does not line up with germline, which may come from a read error. The chain couples TRBV7-9 to TRBJ1-6; possible D gene TRBD1, 6 bases. The CDR3 extends over 13 amino acids. Germline values: CDR1 SEHNR, CDR2 FQNEAQ (reference sequence). The CDR3 loop reads CASNLQGNSPLHF. The CDR3 DNA reads TGTGCCAGCAACTTACAGGGAAATTCACCCCTCCACTTT.

A remark on this clone: One end of the junction fails to match germline, which may point to a read error. The rearrangement joins TRBV7-9 to TRBJ2-7; D perhaps matches TRBD2 (6 bases). The length of the CDR3 is 19 residues. Germline lookup yields CDR1 SEHNR and CDR2 FQNEAQ (reference sequence). Here the CDR3 DNA reads TGCGCCAGCAGCCAAGAGCCGGGAGCGGGCGCCCTGAGCTCCTACGAGCAGTACTTC. Encoded protein: CASSQEPGAGALSSYEQYF.

This clone was observed once. The chain uses TRBV4-2 and TRBJ2-7; D remains ambiguous. The germline gives CDR1 LGHNA, CDR2 YNFKEQ. CDR3 length equals 14 residues. V lost 0 bases, J lost 3 bases, and 9 bases lay in between. CDR3 nucleotide sequence: TGTGCCAGCAGCCAAGATGTCGGCAGCTACGAGCAGTACTTC. This encodes CASSQDVGSYEQYF.

V gene TRBV6-1 combines with J gene TRBJ1-2, with D maybe TRBD1 (5 bases). Germline V CDR1 and CDR2: MNHNS, SASEGT. V was clipped by 9 bases and J by 8 bases, with 25 bases between them. The CDR3 contains 15 residues. The CDR3 nucleotides read TGTGCCAGTTCGCGGGGAGGGGATTCGCCCTTGGGCTACACCTTC. Amino acids: CASSRGGDSPLGYTF.

This clone was counted only a few times. This chain joins TRBV29-1 and TRBJ2-1, with D unresolved. Germline V gene lookup returns CDR1 SQVTM and CDR2 ANQGSEA. This CDR3 contains 11 residues. Between the trimmed V and J ends, which lost 8 bases and 4 bases, there was a span of 9 bases. The CDR3 loop is CSPEVYNEQFF. The CDR3 nucleotides are TGCAGCCCAGAGGTATACAATGAGCAGTTCTTC.

The V call is TRBV5-4, the J call TRBJ1-3; perhaps TRBD1 as D (5 bases). This CDR3 comprises 15 residues. Germline assignment: CDR1 SGHNT and CDR2 YYREEE (reference sequence). Trimming stripped 2 bases from V and 2 bases from J, with 11 bases between. In nucleotides, the CDR3 is TGTGCCAGCAGCTTCCAGGGCTCGCCTGGAAACACCATATATTTT. It encodes CASSFQGSPGNTIYF. Based on the CDR3 plus reference TRBV5-4 and TRBJ1-3, the full variable domain is ETGVTQSPTHLIKTRGQQVTLRCSSQSGHNTVSWYQQALGQGPQFIFQYYREEENGRGNFPPRFSGLQFPNYSSELNVNALELDDSALYLCASSFQGSPGNTIYFGEGSWLTVV.

Only a few counts were recorded for this clone. This chain joins TRBV27 and TRBJ2-7; TRBD1 is a possible D gene (5 bases). In germline, CDR1 is MNHEY, CDR2 SMNVEV (reference sequence). CDR3 size: 15 residues. V was cut by 1 base and J by 0 bases, with 10 bases left in between. The CDR3 reads CASSLLAGSSYEQYF. CDR3 nucleotide sequence: TGTGCCAGCAGTTTATTGGCAGGGTCCTCCTACGAGCAGTACTTC.

CDR3 in amino acids: CASSQAGGQPQHF. Here the CDR3 DNA reads TGTGCCAGCAGCCAAGCAGGCGGACAGCCCCAGCATTTT. This chain joins TRBV4-2 and TRBJ1-5; no definite D call. The germline V gene has CDR1 LGHNA and CDR2 YNFKEQ. V lost 1 base to trimming and J lost 7 bases, with 8 bases between them. The CDR3 is made up of 13 amino acids.

The rearrangement joins TRBV25-1 to TRBJ1-6; D is ambiguous. There are 16 residues in the CDR3. The ends were cut back, 2 bases at V and 7 bases at J, with 15 bases in the middle. Germline V gene data show CDR1 as MGHDK and CDR2 as SYGVNS. The chain's CDR3 is CASSEAGLDLNSPLHF. The CDR3 nucleotides read TGTGCCAGCAGTGAAGCTGGTCTGGATCTCAATTCACCCCTCCACTTT.

In this sample, this clone turned up a few times. The V call is TRBV4-2, the J call TRBJ1-4, with D perhaps TRBD1 (5 bases). V was pared by 0 bases and J by 15 bases, with 11 bases between. CDR3 size: 12 residues. CDR1 and CDR2 (germline): LGHNA, YNFKEQ. The CDR3 region is CASSQEGPDLFF. The CDR3 region has the DNA TGTGCCAGCAGCCAAGAGGGACCAGATTTGTTTTTT.

The chain has TRBV11-1 and TRBJ2-7; no definite D call. V shed 1 base and J shed 2 bases, with 3 bases lying between them. Germline loops: CDR1 SGHAT, CDR2 FQDESV (reference sequence). This CDR3 is 12 amino acids long. CDR3 sequence reads: CASSLGAYEQYF. The CDR3 DNA reads as TGTGCCAGCAGCTTAGGGGCCTACGAGCAGTACTTC.

This clone was seen only a few times. The chain carries TRBV5-6 and TRBJ2-7; D not resolved. The V gene's germline CDR1 is SGHDT and CDR2 YYEEEE. The V end was cut by 0 bases, the J end by 0 bases, with 4 bases between. This CDR3 is 13 amino acids long. The CDR3 loop reads CASSLGSSYEQYF. The DNA of the CDR3 is TGTGCCAGCAGCTTGGGCAGCTCCTACGAGCAGTACTTC.